The 9 T cell receptor beta chains below were found in one sample sequenced in a study of cytomegalovirus exposure and HLA in healthy donors. The PCR was carried out with 60 Vbeta primers and 13 Jbeta primers. The assay was immunoSEQ multiplex PCR, and TCRdb's table has in-frame clones only and misses some. The sample holds more than 150,000 clones, 75% to 90% seen once. The sample consisted of PBMCs. Receptor source: a woman between 50 and 59 years old in good health and CMV-seropositive.

In this sample, this clone turned up a few times. J is TRBJ2-1 and V is TRBV6-1; 8 bases map to TRBD1. Trimming took 0 bases from V and 16 from J; bases not matched to a gene: 5. This CDR3 is 12 amino acids long. CDR1 is MNHNS and CDR2 is SASEGT in the germline V gene. The CDR3 spells CASSEAPDRVFF. The CDR3, as DNA: TGTGCCAGCAGTGAAGCTCCGGACAGGGTCTTCTTC.

This rearrangement joins TRBV28 to TRBJ2-2; 8 bases line up with TRBD2. This CDR3 comprises 17 residues. Germline V CDR1 and CDR2: MDHEN, SYDVKM. V was clipped by 4 bases and J by 2 bases; unmatched bases: 9. CDR3 DNA sequence: TGTGCCAGCAGTTCCCCCGGGGGGGGCGTCAACACCGGGGAGCTGTTTTTT. It yields the protein CASSSPGGGVNTGELFF.

Only one count was recorded for this clone. The chain couples TRBV4-1 to TRBJ1-5; 9 nucleotides match TRBD1. The V gene end was trimmed by 1 base and the J gene end by 11 bases; junction bases not matched to a gene: 18. The CDR3 runs to 18 residues. Germline V lookup: CDR1 MGHRA, CDR2 YSYEKL. The CDR3 DNA reads TGCGCCAGCAGCCAAGTGGGGAGAGGACAGGGGCCCGCTCGGGCCCAGCATTTT. Translated: CASSQVGRGQGPARAQHF.

The chain uses TRBV2 and TRBJ2-1; 7 bases map to TRBD2. The CDR3 has 16 residues. CDR1 is SNHLY, CDR2 FYNNEI, per germline. Trimming cost V 6 bases and J 4 bases; bases outside gene matches: 12. CDR3 sequence reads: CASRGGAGPLYNEQFF. The CDR3 region has the DNA TGTGCCAGCAGGGGGGGAGCGGGGCCTCTATACAATGAGCAGTTCTTC. Supplemented by reference TRBV2 and TRBJ2-1, the full variable domain reads EPEVTQTPSHQVTQMGQEVILRCVPISNHLYFYWYRQILGQKVEFLVSFYNNEISEKSEIFDDQFSVERPDGSNFTLKIRSTKLEDSAMYFCASRGGAGPLYNEQFFGPGTRLTVL.

The chain carries TRBV19 and TRBJ1-5, with D hard to call. This CDR3 contains 13 residues. V was pared by 3 bases and J by 4 bases, with 7 bases between. Germline CDR1 is LNHDA and CDR2 is SQIVND (reference sequence). In DNA form, the CDR3 reads TGTGCCAGTAGTATTGCGGGGAATCAGCCCCAGCATTTT. It translates to CASSIAGNQPQHF.

V usage is TRBV6-1 and J usage is TRBJ2-1; D call uncertain. CDR1 MNHNS and CDR2 SASEGT come from the germline V gene. V lost 1 base and J 12 bases, leaving 13 bases between the germline ends. This CDR3 is built from 13 residues. The CDR3 coding sequence is TGTGCCAGCAGTGAAGATATGAGAGGTCGGCAGTTCTTC. The encoded protein is CASSEDMRGRQFF.

The chain recombines TRBV19 with TRBJ1-2, with TRBD1 as a possible D gene (6 bases). V dropped 8 bases and J dropped 1 base, with 14 bases sitting between them. The CDR3 extends over 14 amino acids. CDR1 is LNHDA, CDR2 SQIVND, per germline (reference sequence). The DNA for the CDR3 is TGTGCCAGTTGGGCGACAGGAATTAACTATGGCTACACCTTC. Protein sequence: CASWATGINYGYTF.

The V gene is TRBV4-2, the J gene TRBJ2-1, with TRBD1 as a possible D gene (6 bases). Between the trimmed V and J ends, which lost 4 bases and 1 base, there was a span of 11 bases. The CDR3 spans 15 residues. From germline, CDR1 is LGHNA and CDR2 YNFKEQ. CDR3 in DNA: TGTGCCAGCAGCCGCAATAGGGGGTCCTACAATGAGCAGTTCTTC. It codes for CASSRNRGSYNEQFF.

The V gene is TRBV6-5, the J gene TRBJ1-2; 7 positions agree with TRBD1. From germline, CDR1 is MNHEY and CDR2 SVGAGI. CDR3 length: 15 residues. Unmatched junction bases numbered 11, after V lost 3 bases and J lost 7 bases. The CDR3 reads CASSYQTRGHGGYTF. For the CDR3, the DNA is TGTGCCAGCAGTTATCAGACTAGGGGGCATGGTGGCTACACCTTC.